The 5 T cell receptor beta chains reported below all come from one sample, sequenced in a study of T cell clonotyping in hematopoietic cell transplantation. The data were produced by immunoSEQ multiplex PCR, yet TCRdb's version contains in-frame clones alone and is incomplete. Among approximately 4,200 clones listed, around 96% were seen once. Specimen: PBMCs, collected 100 days after allogeneic stem cell transplant. Receptors originate from a male patient aged 35-50 years who had an allogeneic stem cell transplant from a related donor, so the T cells may come from the graft donor. Some clones in this sample may be carry-over from other donors' samples.

V usage is TRBV10-3 and J usage is TRBJ1-5; D might be TRBD1 (5 bases). The germline V and J ends were trimmed by 8 bases and 0 bases, with 8 bases remaining between them. CDR1 ENHRY and CDR2 SYGVKD come from the germline V gene. This CDR3 contains 13 residues. Written as DNA, the CDR3 is TGTGCCATCTCAGGGAGTAGCAATCAGCCCCAGCATTTT. As protein: CAISGSSNQPQHF.

The rearrangement uses TRBV7-9 and TRBJ2-3; the D gene is possibly TRBD2 (6 bases). CDR1 and CDR2 from the germline V gene are SEHNR and FQNEAQ (reference sequence). The CDR3 covers 14 residues. The ends were cut back, 7 bases at V and 3 bases at J, with 14 bases in the middle. The chain's CDR3 is CASTLTSVTDTQYF. The CDR3 DNA is TGTGCCAGCACCTTGACTAGTGTTACAGATACGCAGTATTTT.

This clone has just one count. Written as DNA, the CDR3 is TGTGCCAGCAGGGGGACAGGAGGGGGGACCGAAGCTTTCTTT. It is translated as CASRGTGGGTEAFF. The chain uses TRBV2 and TRBJ1-1; TRBD1 matches at 8 bases. The CDR3 length is 14 residues. Germline V CDR1 and CDR2: SNHLY, FYNNEI. J gave up 8 bases and V 6 bases, and 11 bases lay outside the gene matches.

The rearrangement uses TRBV4-3 and TRBJ1-3, with 8 bases identical to TRBD1. V dropped 2 bases and J dropped 7; count of bases not matched to a gene: 10. This CDR3 is built from 16 residues. In germline, CDR1 is LGHNA, CDR2 YSLEER. The CDR3 spells CASSQNRQGIGNTIYF. CDR3 DNA sequence: TGCGCCAGCAGCCAAAATCGACAGGGGATCGGGAACACCATATATTTT.

The V gene is TRBV19, the J gene TRBJ1-2; D unresolved. CDR3 size: 14 residues. Trimming cost V 3 bases and J 5 bases, with 13 bases left between them. From germline, CDR1 is LNHDA and CDR2 SQIVND (reference sequence). The CDR3 DNA reads TGTGCCAGTAGTATTGGTACGCAGGAGTATGGCTACACCTTC. As protein: CASSIGTQEYGYTF.